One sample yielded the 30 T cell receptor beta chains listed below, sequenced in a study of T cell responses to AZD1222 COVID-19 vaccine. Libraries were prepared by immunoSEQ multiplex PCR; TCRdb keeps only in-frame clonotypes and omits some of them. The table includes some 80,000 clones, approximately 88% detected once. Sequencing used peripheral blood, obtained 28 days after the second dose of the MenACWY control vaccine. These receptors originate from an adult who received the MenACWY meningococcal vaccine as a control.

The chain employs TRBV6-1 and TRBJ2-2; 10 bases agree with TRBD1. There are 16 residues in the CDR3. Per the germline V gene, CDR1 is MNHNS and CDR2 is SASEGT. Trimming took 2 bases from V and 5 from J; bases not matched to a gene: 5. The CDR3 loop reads CASSETGQGGTGELFF. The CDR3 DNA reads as TGTGCCAGCAGTGAAACCGGACAGGGGGGAACCGGGGAGCTGTTTTTT.

CDR3 nucleotide sequence: TGTGCCAGCAGTCACCTTGTGCGGTATGATGGGGATCCGAGTGGCTACACCTTC. Encoded protein: CASSHLVRYDGDPSGYTF. The chain joins TRBV6-6 to TRBJ1-2; no reliable D call. Trimming left V 5 bases short and J 7 bases short, with 29 bases between. The CDR3 runs 18 residues. Germline V gene lookup returns CDR1 MNHNY and CDR2 SVGAGI (reference sequence).

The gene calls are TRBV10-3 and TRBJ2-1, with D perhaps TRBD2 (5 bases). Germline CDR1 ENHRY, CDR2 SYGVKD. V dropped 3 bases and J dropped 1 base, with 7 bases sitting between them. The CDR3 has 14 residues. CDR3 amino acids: CAISDGESYNEQFF. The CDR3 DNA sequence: TGTGCCATCAGTGATGGGGAGTCCTACAATGAGCAGTTCTTC.

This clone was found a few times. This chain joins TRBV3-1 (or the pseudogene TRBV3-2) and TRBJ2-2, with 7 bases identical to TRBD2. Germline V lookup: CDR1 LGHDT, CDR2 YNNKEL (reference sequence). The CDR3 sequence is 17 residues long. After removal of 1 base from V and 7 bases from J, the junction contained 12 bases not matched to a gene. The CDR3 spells CASSQVRSGALGGELFF. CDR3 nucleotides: TGTGCCAGCAGCCAAGTGCGGAGCGGGGCTTTGGGCGGGGAGCTGTTTTTT.

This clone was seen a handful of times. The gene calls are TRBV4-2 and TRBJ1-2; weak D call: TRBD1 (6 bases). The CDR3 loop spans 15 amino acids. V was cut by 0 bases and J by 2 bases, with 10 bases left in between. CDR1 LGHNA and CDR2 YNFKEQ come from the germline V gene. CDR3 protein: CASSQERQGNYGYTF. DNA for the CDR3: TGTGCCAGCAGCCAAGAGAGGCAGGGGAACTATGGCTACACCTTC.

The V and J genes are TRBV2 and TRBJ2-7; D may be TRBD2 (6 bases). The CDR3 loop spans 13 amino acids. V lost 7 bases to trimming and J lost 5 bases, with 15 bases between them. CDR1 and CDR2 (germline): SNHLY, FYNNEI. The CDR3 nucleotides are TGTGCCAGCACGGGGGTTCCCTTTGACGAGCAGTACTTC. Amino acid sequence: CASTGVPFDEQYF.

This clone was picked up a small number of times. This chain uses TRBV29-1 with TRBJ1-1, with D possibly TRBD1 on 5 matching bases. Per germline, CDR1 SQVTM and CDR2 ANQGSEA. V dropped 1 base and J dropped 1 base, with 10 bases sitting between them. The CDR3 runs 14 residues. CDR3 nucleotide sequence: TGCAGCGTTGAAGGGAGGGGAGCGAACACTGAAGCTTTCTTT. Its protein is CSVEGRGANTEAFF.

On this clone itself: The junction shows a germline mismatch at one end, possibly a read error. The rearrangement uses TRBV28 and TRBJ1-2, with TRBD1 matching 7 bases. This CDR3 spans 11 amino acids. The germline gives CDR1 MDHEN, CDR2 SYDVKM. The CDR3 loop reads CASTARGQSIF. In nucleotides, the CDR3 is TGTGCCAGCACCGCCCGGGGACAGAGTATTTTC.

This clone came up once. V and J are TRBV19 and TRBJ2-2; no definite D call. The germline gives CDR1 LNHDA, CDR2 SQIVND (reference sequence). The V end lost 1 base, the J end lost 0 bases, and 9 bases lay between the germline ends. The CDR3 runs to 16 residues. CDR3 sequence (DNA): TGTGCCAGTAGTATAGGAGAGCTAACGAACACCGGGGAGCTGTTTTTT. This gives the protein CASSIGELTNTGELFF.

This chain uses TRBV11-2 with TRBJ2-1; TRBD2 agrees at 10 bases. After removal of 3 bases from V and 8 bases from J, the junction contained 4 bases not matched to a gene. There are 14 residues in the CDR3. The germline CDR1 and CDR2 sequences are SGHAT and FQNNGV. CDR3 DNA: TGTGCCAGCAGCTTTACTAGCGGGGACGATGAGCAGTTCTTC. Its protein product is CASSFTSGDDEQFF. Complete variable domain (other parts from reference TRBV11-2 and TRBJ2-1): EAGVAQSPRYKIIEKRQSVAFWCNPISGHATLYWYQQILGQGPKLLIQFQNNGVVDDSQLPKDRFSAERLKGVDSTLKIQPAKLEDSAVYLCASSFTSGDDEQFFGPGTRLTVL.

CDR3 in amino acids: CASSMGLGPGTEAFF. The DNA of the CDR3 is TGTGCCAGTAGTATGGGACTGGGACCAGGGACTGAAGCTTTCTTT. V and J are TRBV19 and TRBJ1-1; D is perhaps TRBD1 (5 bases). The germline V gene has CDR1 LNHDA and CDR2 SQIVND (reference sequence). This CDR3 contains 15 residues. V shed 3 bases and J shed 5 bases, with 16 bases lying between them.

CDR3 loop: CASSLARGGTDYGYTF. CDR3 DNA sequence: TGTGCCAGCAGCTTAGCGCGGGGTGGGACAGACTATGGCTACACCTTC. The chain recombines TRBV7-9 with TRBJ1-2; TRBD1 matches at 7 bases. Germline trimming cut 0 bases from V and 3 bases from J; bases unmatched to any gene: 7. This CDR3 has 16 amino acids. Germline-derived CDR1 and CDR2 are SEHNR and FQNEAQ (reference sequence).

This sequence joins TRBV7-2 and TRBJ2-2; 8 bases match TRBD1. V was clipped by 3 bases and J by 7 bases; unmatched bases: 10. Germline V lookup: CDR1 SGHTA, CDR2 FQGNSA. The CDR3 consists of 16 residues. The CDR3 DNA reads TGTGCCAGCAGCTTCGGAGCAGGGGGCTACCACGGGGAGCTGTTTTTT. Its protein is CASSFGAGGYHGELFF.

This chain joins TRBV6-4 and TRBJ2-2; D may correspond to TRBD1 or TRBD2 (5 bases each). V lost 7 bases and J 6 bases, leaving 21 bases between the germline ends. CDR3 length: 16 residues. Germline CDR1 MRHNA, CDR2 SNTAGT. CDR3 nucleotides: TGTGCCAGCAACAAAGGGACGATTGGGGACGCCGGGGAGCTGTTTTTT. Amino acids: CASNKGTIGDAGELFF.

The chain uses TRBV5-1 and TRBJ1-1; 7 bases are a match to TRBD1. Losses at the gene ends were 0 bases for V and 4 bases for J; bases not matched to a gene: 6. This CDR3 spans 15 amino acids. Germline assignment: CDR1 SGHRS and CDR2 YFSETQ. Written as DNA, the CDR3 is TGCGCCAGCAGCTTGGACGGCGGACAGGCCACTGAAGCTTTCTTT. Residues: CASSLDGGQATEAFF. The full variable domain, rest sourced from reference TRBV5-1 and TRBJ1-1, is KAGVTQTPRYLIKTRGQQVTLSCSPISGHRSVSWYQQTPGQGLQFLFEYFSETQRNKGNFPGRFSGRQFSNSRSEMNVSTLELGDSALYLCASSLDGGQATEAFFGQGTRLTVV.

The CDR3 region is CASSPGTVNQPQHF. The CDR3 DNA sequence: TGTGCCAGCTCACCGGGGACAGTCAATCAGCCCCAGCATTTT. The rearrangement joins TRBV18 to TRBJ1-5; 7 nucleotides agree with TRBD1. This CDR3 region has 14 residues. V was pared by 3 bases and J by 3 bases, with 2 bases of the junction left unmatched. Looked up from germline, CDR1 is KGHSH and CDR2 is LQKENI.

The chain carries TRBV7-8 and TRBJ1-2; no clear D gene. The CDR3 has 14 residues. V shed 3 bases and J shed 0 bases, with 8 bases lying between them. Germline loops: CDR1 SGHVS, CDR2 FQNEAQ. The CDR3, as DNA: TGTGCCAGCAGCTTGGGCACCACTAACTATGGCTACACCTTC. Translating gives CASSLGTTNYGYTF. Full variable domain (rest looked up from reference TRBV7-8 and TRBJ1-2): GAGVSQSPRYKVAKRGQDVALRCDPISGHVSLFWYQQALGQGPEFLTYFQNEAQLDKSGLPSDRFFAERPEGSVSTLKIQRTQQEDSAVYLCASSLGTTNYGYTFGSGTRLTVV.

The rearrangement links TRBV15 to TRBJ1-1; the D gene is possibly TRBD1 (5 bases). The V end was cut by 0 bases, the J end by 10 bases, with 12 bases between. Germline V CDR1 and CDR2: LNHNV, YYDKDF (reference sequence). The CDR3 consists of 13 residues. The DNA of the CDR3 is TGTGCCACCAGCAGAGATTTGGCGGGGGGAGCTTTCTTT. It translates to CATSRDLAGGAFF.

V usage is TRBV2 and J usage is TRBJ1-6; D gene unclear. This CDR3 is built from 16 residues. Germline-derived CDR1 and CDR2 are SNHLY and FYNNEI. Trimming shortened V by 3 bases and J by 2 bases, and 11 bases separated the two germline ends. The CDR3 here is CASSDHRVTYNSPLHF. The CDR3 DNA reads TGTGCCAGCAGTGATCATCGGGTTACCTATAATTCACCCCTCCACTTT.

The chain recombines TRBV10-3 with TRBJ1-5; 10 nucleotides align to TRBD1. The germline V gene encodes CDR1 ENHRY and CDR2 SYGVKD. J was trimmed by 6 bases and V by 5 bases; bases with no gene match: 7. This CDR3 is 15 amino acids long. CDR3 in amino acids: CAISPGTGAGQPQHF. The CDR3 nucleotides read TGTGCCATCAGTCCCGGGACAGGGGCGGGTCAGCCCCAGCATTTT.

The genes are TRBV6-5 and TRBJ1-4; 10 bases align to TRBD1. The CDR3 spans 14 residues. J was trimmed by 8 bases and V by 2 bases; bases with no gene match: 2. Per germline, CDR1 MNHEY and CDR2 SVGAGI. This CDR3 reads CASSYGQGGEKLFF. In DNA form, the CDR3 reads TGTGCCAGCAGTTACGGACAGGGGGGCGAAAAACTGTTTTTT.

This chain's CDR3 is CASSEGTPVGYEQYF. CDR3 DNA: TGTGCCAGCAGTGAAGGGACCCCCGTAGGCTACGAGCAGTACTTC. The chain uses TRBV25-1 and TRBJ2-7, with D perhaps assigned TRBD1 or TRBD2 (5 bases each). Germline V gives CDR1 MGHDK, CDR2 SYGVNS. The CDR3 extends over 15 amino acids. V was pared by 2 bases and J by 3 bases, with 14 bases between.

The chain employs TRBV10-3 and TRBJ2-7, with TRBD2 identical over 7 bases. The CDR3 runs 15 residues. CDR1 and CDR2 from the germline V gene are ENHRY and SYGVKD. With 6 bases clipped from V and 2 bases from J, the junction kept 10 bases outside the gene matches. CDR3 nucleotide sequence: TGTGCCATCAGGGAGGGCGGGGGATTGGCCTACGAGCAGTACTTC. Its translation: CAIREGGGLAYEQYF.

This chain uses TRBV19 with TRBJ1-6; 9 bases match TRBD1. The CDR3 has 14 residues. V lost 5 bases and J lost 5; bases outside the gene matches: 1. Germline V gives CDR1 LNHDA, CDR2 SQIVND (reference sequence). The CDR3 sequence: CASSGTGNNSPLHF. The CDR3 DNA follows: TGTGCCAGTAGTGGGACAGGGAATAATTCACCCCTCCACTTT.

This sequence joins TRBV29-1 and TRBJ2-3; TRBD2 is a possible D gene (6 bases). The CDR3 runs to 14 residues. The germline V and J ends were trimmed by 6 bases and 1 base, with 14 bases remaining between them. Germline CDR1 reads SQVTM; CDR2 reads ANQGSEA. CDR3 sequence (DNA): TGCAGCGTGGAGGGCCAGGGTGGCACAGATACGCAGTATTTT. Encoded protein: CSVEGQGGTDTQYF.

In DNA form, the CDR3 reads TGTGCCAGCGAAATAGAGGCCGAGCCTAGCAATCAGCCCCAGCATTTT. This sequence encodes CASEIEAEPSNQPQHF. This rearrangement joins TRBV6-4 to TRBJ1-5; no clear D. Germline V gene data show CDR1 as MRHNA and CDR2 as SNTAGT. CDR3 size: 16 residues. V was trimmed by 8 bases and J by 0 bases, leaving 17 bases between them.

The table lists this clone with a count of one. CDR3 sequence reads: CASSEAGQGKGDNQPQHF. The DNA of the CDR3 is TGTGCCAGCAGTGAGGCGGGACAGGGAAAGGGAGACAATCAGCCCCAGCATTTT. V and J are TRBV6-1 and TRBJ1-5, with TRBD1 identical over 9 bases. CDR1 is MNHNS, CDR2 SASEGT, per germline. V gave up 3 bases and J gave up 3 bases; unmatched junction bases: 12. The CDR3 sequence is 18 residues long.

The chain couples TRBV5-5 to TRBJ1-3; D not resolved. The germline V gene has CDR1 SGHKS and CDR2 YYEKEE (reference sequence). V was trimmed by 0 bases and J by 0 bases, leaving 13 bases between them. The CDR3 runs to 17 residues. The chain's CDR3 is CASSLALGGSSGNTIYF. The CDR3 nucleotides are TGTGCCAGCAGCTTGGCTCTAGGCGGCTCCTCTGGAAACACCATATATTTT.

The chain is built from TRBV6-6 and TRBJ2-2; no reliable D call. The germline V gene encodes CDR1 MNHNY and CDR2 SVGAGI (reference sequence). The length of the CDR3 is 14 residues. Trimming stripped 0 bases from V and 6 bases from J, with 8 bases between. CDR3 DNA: TGTGCCAGCAGTTACTCGAGGACGTCCGGGGAGCTGTTTTTT. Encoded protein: CASSYSRTSGELFF.

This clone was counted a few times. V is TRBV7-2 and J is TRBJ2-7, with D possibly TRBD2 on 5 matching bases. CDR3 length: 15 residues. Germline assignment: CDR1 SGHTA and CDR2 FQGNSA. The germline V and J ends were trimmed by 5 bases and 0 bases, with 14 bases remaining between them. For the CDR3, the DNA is TGTGCCAGCAGCCTAGACGGGAAAAGCTCCTACGAGCAGTACTTC. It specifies CASSLDGKSSYEQYF.